The 21 T cell receptor beta chains below were found in one sample sequenced in a study of blood T cell repertoires in COVID-19. The data were produced by immunoSEQ multiplex PCR, yet TCRdb's version contains in-frame clones alone and is incomplete. Of about 110,000 clones listed, around four fifths are singletons. Sequencing was carried out using peripheral blood. The receptors were gathered from a woman aged 60-75 years with acute or convalescent COVID-19.

This clone was detected only a few times. The chain couples TRBV4-3 to TRBJ1-2; D is perhaps TRBD1 (6 bases). V was shortened by 1 base and J by 2 bases, with 11 bases between the two germline ends. In germline, CDR1 is LGHNA, CDR2 YSLEER. This CDR3 region has 15 residues. CDR3 amino acids: CASSQVIGQNYGYTF. The CDR3 nucleotides read TGCGCCAGCAGCCAAGTGATCGGACAGAACTATGGCTACACCTTC.

This rearrangement joins TRBV11-2 to TRBJ1-5; a possible D gene is TRBD1 (6 bases). Germline CDR1 SGHAT, CDR2 FQNNGV. V lost 1 base and J 4 bases, leaving 11 bases between the germline ends. There are 15 residues in the CDR3. The CDR3 spells CASSLGPGENQPQHF. The DNA for the CDR3 is TGTGCCAGCAGCTTAGGGCCAGGGGAAAATCAGCCCCAGCATTTT. The variable domain in full, completed from reference TRBV11-2 and TRBJ1-5, reads EAGVAQSPRYKIIEKRQSVAFWCNPISGHATLYWYQQILGQGPKLLIQFQNNGVVDDSQLPKDRFSAERLKGVDSTLKIQPAKLEDSAVYLCASSLGPGENQPQHFGDGTRLSIL.

The chain links TRBV11-2 to TRBJ1-6, with TRBD1 matching over 7 bases. From germline, CDR1 is SGHAT and CDR2 FQNNGV. V dropped 5 bases and J dropped 10; count of bases not matched to a gene: 5. This CDR3 region has 13 residues. CDR3 amino acids: CASSRDRHSPLHF. The CDR3 bases are TGTGCCAGCAGCCGGGACAGACACTCACCCCTCCACTTT.

In this sample, this clone turned up a few times. This sequence joins TRBV25-1 and TRBJ1-4; possible D gene TRBD1, 6 bases. CDR3 length: 12 amino acids. Trimming left V 10 bases short and J 8 bases short, with 14 bases between. Per germline, CDR1 MGHDK and CDR2 SYGVNS. In DNA form, the CDR3 reads TGTGCCACACAGGGATGGGACGAAAAACTGTTTTTT. This sequence encodes CATQGWDEKLFF.

The rearrangement links TRBV27 to TRBJ1-3, with D possibly being TRBD1 (6 bases). The CDR3 totals 15 residues. V lost 3 bases and J 3 bases, leaving 12 bases between the germline ends. Germline-derived CDR1 and CDR2 are MNHEY and SMNVEV (reference sequence). CDR3 region: CASSLQGQNGNTIYF. For the CDR3, the DNA is TGTGCCAGCAGTTTGCAAGGACAGAATGGAAACACCATATATTTT.

The V gene is TRBV19, the J gene TRBJ2-1; 14 bases line up with TRBD2. The CDR3 runs 18 residues. Trimming took 6 bases from V and 0 from J; bases not matched to a gene: 7. Germline assignment: CDR1 LNHDA and CDR2 SQIVND (reference sequence). The CDR3 DNA follows: TGTGCCAGTAGACGGGGACTAGCGGGAGTCCCCTCCTACAATGAGCAGTTCTTC. Amino acids: CASRRGLAGVPSYNEQFF.

This sequence joins TRBV7-2 and TRBJ1-2; a weak D match, TRBD1 (6 bases). Trimming took off 6 bases at V and 6 bases at J, with 20 bases between the two ends. Germline CDR1 SGHTA, CDR2 FQGNSA. This CDR3 comprises 15 residues. CDR3 region: CASSPTRDTLDGYTF. The CDR3 nucleotides are TGTGCCAGCAGTCCTACCCGGGACACCTTGGATGGCTACACCTTC.

The J gene is TRBJ2-2, the V gene TRBV12-2; the D call TRBD2 from the table was never checked on the DNA. TRBV12-2 is a pseudogene locus. CDR3 length equals 19 residues. DNA of the CDR3: TGTGCAAGTCGCTTAGCCGGAACACTAGCGGGGGACCTCACCGGGGAGCTGTTTTTT. Protein: CASRLAGTLAGDLTGELFF.

This clone was observed a few times. In nucleotides, the CDR3 is TGTGCCATCAGTGGTTCAGGCCGAGGGGGTAGCAATCAGCCCCAGCATTTT. Translating it yields CAISGSGRGGSNQPQHF. J is TRBJ1-5 and V is TRBV10-3, with a possible D match to TRBD1 (6 bases). The germline V and J ends were trimmed by 4 bases and 0 bases, with 16 bases remaining between them. This CDR3 comprises 17 residues. Germline lookup yields CDR1 ENHRY and CDR2 SYGVKD.

The rearrangement uses TRBV9 and TRBJ1-1; no clear D. The CDR3 extends over 12 amino acids. V lost 4 bases and J lost 1, with 5 bases in between. CDR1 is SGDLS, CDR2 YYNGEE, per germline. The CDR3 region has the DNA TGTGCCAGCAGCCCGGGGAACACTGAAGCTTTCTTT. Translating gives CASSPGNTEAFF.

The V gene is TRBV30, the J gene TRBJ1-2, with 8 bases matching TRBD1. This CDR3 is built from 15 residues. Looked up from germline, CDR1 is GTSNPN and CDR2 is SVGIG (reference sequence). With 2 bases clipped from V and 8 bases from J, the junction kept 13 bases outside the gene matches. Here the CDR3 reads CAWSKPEQGVGGYTF. The DNA for the CDR3 is TGTGCCTGGAGTAAACCGGAACAGGGGGTAGGGGGCTACACCTTC.

This chain connects TRBV5-8 to TRBJ2-1; 7 positions agree with TRBD1. Per the germline V gene, CDR1 is SGHTS and CDR2 is YDEGEE. The length of the CDR3 is 16 residues. J gave up 4 bases and V 4 bases, and 11 bases lay outside the gene matches. The CDR3: CASSHHQGVVYNEQFF. The CDR3 nucleotides are TGTGCCAGCAGCCACCACCAGGGGGTGGTTTACAATGAGCAGTTCTTC.

This rearrangement joins TRBV5-4 to TRBJ2-1, with D perhaps TRBD2 (7 bases). Germline V gene lookup returns CDR1 SGHNT and CDR2 YYREEE (reference sequence). V was cut by 5 bases and J by 0 bases, with 15 bases left in between. The CDR3 sequence is 16 residues long. The CDR3 sequence is CASSHGGPSSYNEQFF. DNA of the CDR3: TGTGCCAGCAGTCACGGGGGGCCGAGCTCCTACAATGAGCAGTTCTTC.

The V call is TRBV28, the J call TRBJ2-1, with 9 positions matching TRBD1. The CDR3 has 12 residues. CDR1 is MDHEN, CDR2 SYDVKM, per germline. V lost 4 bases to trimming and J lost 15 bases; unmatched junction nucleotides: 7. The CDR3 reads CASSSPGQGRFF. CDR3 sequence (DNA): TGTGCCAGCAGTTCCCCGGGACAGGGTCGGTTCTTC.

J is TRBJ2-1 and V is TRBV7-9, with 9 bases that match TRBD2. The J segment lost 8 bases and the V segment lost 6 bases, leaving 5 bases of the junction unmatched. Germline V lookup: CDR1 SEHNR, CDR2 FQNEAQ (reference sequence). This CDR3 spans 13 amino acids. The CDR3: CASRLRGGHEQFF. As DNA, the CDR3 is TGTGCCAGCAGGTTGCGGGGGGGCCATGAGCAGTTCTTC.

V is TRBV10-3 and J is TRBJ2-5; D is ambiguous. The CDR3 totals 13 residues. Trimming took 10 bases from V and 1 from J, leaving 13 bases between them. Germline values: CDR1 ENHRY, CDR2 SYGVKD. The CDR3: CATVNSLQETQYF. CDR3 in DNA: TGTGCCACCGTAAACAGCCTCCAAGAGACCCAGTACTTC.

The chain links TRBV6-5 to TRBJ2-5; D is perhaps TRBD2 (7 bases). CDR3 length: 14 amino acids. V gave up 5 bases and J gave up 5 bases, with 15 bases separating them. The V gene's germline CDR1 is MNHEY and CDR2 SVGAGI. DNA for the CDR3: TGTGCCAGCAGTCAAACGGGGGGCCAGGAGACCCAGTACTTC. Its translation: CASSQTGGQETQYF.

V gene TRBV10-3 combines with J gene TRBJ1-4, with D perhaps TRBD1 (5 bases). The V gene's germline CDR1 is ENHRY and CDR2 SYGVKD. V gave up 6 bases and J gave up 8 bases, with 13 bases separating them. This CDR3 contains 13 residues. The CDR3 bases are TGTGCCATCAGGGACACCCGGGAGGAAAAACTGTTTTTT. This encodes CAIRDTREEKLFF.

The rearrangement uses TRBV20-1 and TRBJ2-4; D uncertain. Trimming cost V 7 bases and J 7 bases, with 11 bases left between them. Germline CDR1 DFQATT, CDR2 SNEGSKA (reference sequence). The CDR3 is 11 amino acids. CDR3 sequence reads: CSGEVRNIQYF. The CDR3 nucleotides are TGCAGTGGCGAGGTGAGGAACATTCAGTACTTC.

The rearrangement uses TRBV7-6 and TRBJ2-3; possible D gene TRBD2, 6 bases. This CDR3 contains 17 residues. Germline CDR1 is SGHVS and CDR2 is FNYEAQ. The V and J ends lost 5 bases and 3 bases respectively, with 21 bases between them. The CDR3 nucleotides read TGTGCCAGCAGCCCCATCCCATCCGGGAGAGGAACAGATACGCAGTATTTT. Its translation: CASSPIPSGRGTDTQYF.

The chain joins TRBV7-2 to TRBJ2-5, with D maybe TRBD1 (6 bases). The CDR3 runs to 13 residues. Germline CDR1 SGHTA, CDR2 FQGNSA. Between the trimmed V and J ends, which lost 1 base and 12 bases, there was a span of 15 bases. The CDR3 here is CASSLGPARGKYF. For the CDR3, the DNA is TGTGCCAGCAGCTTAGGGCCCGCGAGGGGGAAGTACTTC.